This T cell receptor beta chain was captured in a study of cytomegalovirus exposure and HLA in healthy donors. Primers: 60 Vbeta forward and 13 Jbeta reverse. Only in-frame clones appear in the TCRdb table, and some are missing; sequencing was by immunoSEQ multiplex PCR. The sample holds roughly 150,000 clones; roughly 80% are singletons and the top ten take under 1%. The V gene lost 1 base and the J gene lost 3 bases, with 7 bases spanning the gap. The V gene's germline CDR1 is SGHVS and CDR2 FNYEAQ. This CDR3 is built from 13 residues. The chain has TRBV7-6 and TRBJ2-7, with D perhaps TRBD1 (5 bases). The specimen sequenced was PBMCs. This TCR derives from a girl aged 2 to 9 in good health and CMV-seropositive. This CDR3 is CASSLGGHYEQYF. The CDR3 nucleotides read TGTGCCAGCAGCTTAGGCGGACACTACGAGCAGTACTTC.